This is a list of T cell receptor beta chains from one sample in a study of shared clonotypes between healthy human individuals. The method was immunoSEQ multiplex PCR; TCRdb's version includes in-frame clones alone and lacks a portion of them. Among about 2.2 million clones listed, approximately 94% were seen once. Sequenced: naive CD8+ T cells from PBMCs. The source of these receptors is a man aged 18 to 30 in good health. Some clones in this sample may be carry-over from other donors' samples. Each CDR3 is given with its conserved first and last residue. D genes are given only for firm matches. A row's size may be missing; if present it is once, few, many or a size class.

clone size: .; J gene: TRBJ1-1; D gene: TRBD1; CDR3 length: 13; V gene: TRBV6-5; CDR3 DNA: TGTGCCAGCAGTTACTCACGGACAGGGGAAGCTTTCTTT; CDR3 protein: CASSYSRTGEAFF
clone size: .; J gene: TRBJ2-7; D gene: TRBD1; CDR3 length: 14; V gene: TRBV11-2; CDR3 DNA: TGTGCCAGCAGCGCCGACAGGGGGTCCCACGAGCAGTACTTC; CDR3 protein: CASSADRGSHEQYF
clone size: .; J gene: TRBJ1-2; D gene: .; CDR3 length: 14; V gene: TRBV7-9; CDR3 DNA: TGTGCCAGCAATCATTTGGGGGACTACTATGGCTACACCTTC; CDR3 protein: CASNHLGDYYGYTF
clone size: .; J gene: TRBJ2-7; D gene: TRBD1; CDR3 length: 14; V gene: TRBV6-1; CDR3 DNA: TGTGCCAGCAGTTTGAGACAGGGATACTACGAGCAGTACTTC; CDR3 protein: CASSLRQGYYEQYF
clone size: .; J gene: TRBJ2-5; D gene: TRBD1; CDR3 length: 15; V gene: TRBV28; CDR3 DNA: TGTGCCAGCGGCAGGACAGGGGGCGGGAGAGAGACCCAGTACTTC; CDR3 protein: CASGRTGGGRETQYF
clone size: .; J gene: TRBJ1-5; D gene: .; CDR3 length: 15; V gene: TRBV12-5; CDR3 DNA: TGTGCTAGTGGTGTCCGGACGGGGGCAAATCAGCCCCAGCATTTT; CDR3 protein: CASGVRTGANQPQHF
clone size: .; J gene: TRBJ2-3; D gene: .; CDR3 length: 15; V gene: TRBV5-1; CDR3 DNA: TGCGCCAGCAGCCTTAAAGGTGGTTCGGCAGATACGCAGTATTTT; CDR3 protein: CASSLKGGSADTQYF
clone size: .; J gene: TRBJ1-2; D gene: .; CDR3 length: 13; V gene: TRBV7-3; CDR3 DNA: TGTGCCAGCAGCTTAGGGGCGAACTATGGCTACACCTTC; CDR3 protein: CASSLGANYGYTF
clone size: .; J gene: TRBJ2-7; D gene: .; CDR3 length: 14; V gene: TRBV4-2; CDR3 DNA: TGTGCCAGCAGCCAAGGGGGGCCCGCCTACGAGCAGTACTTC; CDR3 protein: CASSQGGPAYEQYF
clone size: .; J gene: TRBJ2-3; D gene: TRBD2; CDR3 length: 17; V gene: TRBV10-3; CDR3 DNA: TGTGCCATCAGTGGGGGAACTAGCGGGCACGTCATGGATACGCAGTATTTT; CDR3 protein: CAISGGTSGHVMDTQYF
clone size: .; J gene: TRBJ2-5; D gene: TRBD2; CDR3 length: 15; V gene: TRBV5-1; CDR3 DNA: TGCGCCAGCAGCTCTTCCGATAGCGGGCAAGAGACCCAGTACTTC; CDR3 protein: CASSSSDSGQETQYF
clone size: once; J gene: TRBJ2-1; D gene: .; CDR3 length: 13; V gene: TRBV29-1; CDR3 DNA: TGCAGCGATGACACAGCCGCCTACAATGAGCAGTTCTTC; CDR3 protein: CSDDTAAYNEQFF
clone size: .; J gene: TRBJ2-1; D gene: .; CDR3 length: 15; V gene: TRBV27; CDR3 DNA: TGTGCCAGCAGTCCGGGGCTCCCCTCCTACAATGAGCAGTTCTTC; CDR3 protein: CASSPGLPSYNEQFF
clone size: .; J gene: TRBJ2-7; D gene: .; CDR3 length: 13; V gene: TRBV6-5; CDR3 DNA: TGTGCCAGCAGCCCCGGGACCATTTACGAGCAGTACTTC; CDR3 protein: CASSPGTIYEQYF
clone size: .; J gene: TRBJ1-1; D gene: TRBD1; CDR3 length: 17; V gene: TRBV5-4; CDR3 DNA: TGTGCCAGCACCCCTTATAGAGGGGGCGCATCAACCCCTGAAGCTTTCTTT; CDR3 protein: CASTPYRGGASTPEAFF
clone size: .; J gene: TRBJ1-2; D gene: TRBD1; CDR3 length: 16; V gene: TRBV28; CDR3 DNA: TGTGCCAGCAGCCCGGGTGGGACAGTACCTTACTATGGCTACACCTTC; CDR3 protein: CASSPGGTVPYYGYTF
clone size: .; J gene: TRBJ1-1; D gene: TRBD1; CDR3 length: 15; V gene: TRBV7-8; CDR3 DNA: TGTGCCAGCAGCTTAGCTGGACAGGGCGGCACTGAAGCTTTCTTT; CDR3 protein: CASSLAGQGGTEAFF
clone size: .; J gene: TRBJ2-7; D gene: .; CDR3 length: 13; V gene: TRBV7-9; CDR3 DNA: TGTGCCAGCAGCTTAGAGTCAGGCTACGAGCAGTACTTC; CDR3 protein: CASSLESGYEQYF
clone size: .; J gene: TRBJ2-1; D gene: TRBD2; CDR3 length: 16; V gene: TRBV6-5; CDR3 DNA: TGTGCCAGCAGTTACGGCGGGACTAGCGGCTACAATGAGCAGTTCTTC; CDR3 protein: CASSYGGTSGYNEQFF
clone size: .; J gene: TRBJ2-6; D gene: .; CDR3 length: 14; V gene: TRBV2; CDR3 DNA: TGTGCCAGCAGCCTTTGGGCTGGGGCCAACGTCCTGACTTTC; CDR3 protein: CASSLWAGANVLTF
clone size: .; J gene: TRBJ2-5; D gene: TRBD1; CDR3 length: 15; V gene: TRBV5-6; CDR3 DNA: TGTGCCAGCAGCTTGGGACAGGGGGCTTGGGAGACCCAGTACTTC; CDR3 protein: CASSLGQGAWETQYF
clone size: .; J gene: TRBJ1-1; D gene: .; CDR3 length: 16; V gene: TRBV27; CDR3 DNA: TGTGCCAGCAGTTTATCCGAGGGGGGGCTGAGGACTGAAGCTTTCTTT; CDR3 protein: CASSLSEGGLRTEAFF
clone size: .; J gene: TRBJ1-1; D gene: .; CDR3 length: 15; V gene: TRBV21-1; CDR3 DNA: TGTGCCAGCAGCAAAGAAAGACGACAGGGGGCCGAAGCTTTCTTT; CDR3 protein: CASSKERRQGAEAFF
clone size: .; J gene: TRBJ2-1; D gene: .; CDR3 length: 12; V gene: TRBV30; CDR3 DNA: TGTGCCTGGCTCGGGGAGCCGGGTGAGCAGTTCTTC; CDR3 protein: CAWLGEPGEQFF
clone size: .; J gene: TRBJ2-7; D gene: .; CDR3 length: 14; V gene: TRBV30; CDR3 DNA: TGTGCCTGGACCCATGGGGGCGGTTCCTACGAGCAGTACTTC; CDR3 protein: CAWTHGGGSYEQYF